This T cell receptor (beta chain) was documented in a study of regulatory T cells in long-lasting Graves disease. Both iRepertoire HTBI primers and Arm-PCR of CDR3 regions were used to build the TCR beta libraries. Via MiXCR, TCRdb re-called the multiplex PCR reads, giving one row per CDR3 protein. Of 350,000 to 450,000 distinct CDR3 sequences in the sample, about a sixth were seen once. Time point described: newly diagnosed GD, antithyroid drugs for less than 3 months. The TCR library was made from RNA extracted from PBMCs. General study findings and limits: In persistent patients, shared public clonotypes (about 2,800) outnumbered those in new patients (about 1,000). TCR diversity was lower in persistent than newly diagnosed Graves' disease.

The V gene lost 5 bases and the J gene lost 8 bases, with 18 bases spanning the gap. The CDR3 has 15 amino acids. Germline CDR1 SGHTA, CDR2 FQGNSA. This clonotype came up a few times. Its antigen is undetermined. These same data were also listed under a study on T cells in Graves' hyperthyroidism and ophthalmopathy. That paper notes: With a duration under 2 months, the hyperthyroidism was newly diagnosed in patients aged 18 to 65.

The sequencing here drew on peripheral blood mononuclear cells (PBMCs), taken at new diagnosis, from a patient treated with antithyroid drugs. The genes are TRBV7-2 and TRBJ1-4, with a weak D call TRBD1 (5 bases). This clonotype originated in a middle-aged man with Graves disease. The CDR3 loop reads CASSREPGEVEKLFF. The CDR3 DNA sequence: TGTGCCAGCAGCCGGGAACCGGGGGAAGTGGAAAAACTGTTTTTT.